This T cell receptor beta chain was found in a study of T-cell reconstitution after alpha-beta-depleted transplantation in children. General observations from the study: At the one-year point after transplant, T-cell counts and TCRbeta diversity were found to come mostly from T cells that had been newly produced. Reportedly, roughly two months post-transplant, alpha-beta T cells arose from several hundred expanded graft clones. Surviving recipient T cells and thymic progenitors produced the high day-60 TCRbeta diversity seen in some patients.

CDR1 and CDR2 from the germline V gene are PRHDT and FYEKMQ (reference sequence). V dropped 5 bases and J dropped 6 bases, with 20 bases sitting between them. The CDR3 totals 16 residues. Library preparation (for TCRbeta) was performed with unique molecular identifiers. TCRdb ran MiXCR on the PCR reads and lists one entry per CDR3 protein. The sample includes hundreds of thousands of distinct CDR3 sequences, 20% to 25% of them seen just once. Comment on this clonotype: The target antigen is unknown.

The clonotype was recovered from a boy less than two years old who had a stem cell transplant for acute myeloid leukemia, so the T cells may come from the graft donor. V usage is TRBV13 and J usage is TRBJ2-1; no firm D call. Sequenced here: PBMCs, mostly from graft donor cells, sampled 360 days after TCRalphabeta/CD19-depleted stem cell transplant. CDR3 sequence: CASSADALVVGNEQFF. The CDR3, as DNA: TGTGCCAGCAGCGCAGACGCCCTAGTTGTCGGCAATGAGCAGTTCTTC.